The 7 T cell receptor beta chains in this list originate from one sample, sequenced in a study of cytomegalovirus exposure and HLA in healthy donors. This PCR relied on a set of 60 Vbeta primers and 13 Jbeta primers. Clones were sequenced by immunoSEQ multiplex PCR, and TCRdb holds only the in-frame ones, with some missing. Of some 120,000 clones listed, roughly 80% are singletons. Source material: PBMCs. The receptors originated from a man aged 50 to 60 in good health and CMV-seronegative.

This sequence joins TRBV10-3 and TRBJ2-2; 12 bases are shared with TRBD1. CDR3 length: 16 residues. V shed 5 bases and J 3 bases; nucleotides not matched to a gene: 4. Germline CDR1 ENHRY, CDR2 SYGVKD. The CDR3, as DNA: TGTGCCATCAGTCCGGGACAGGGGGCGGACACCGGGGAGCTGTTTTTT. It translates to CAISPGQGADTGELFF.

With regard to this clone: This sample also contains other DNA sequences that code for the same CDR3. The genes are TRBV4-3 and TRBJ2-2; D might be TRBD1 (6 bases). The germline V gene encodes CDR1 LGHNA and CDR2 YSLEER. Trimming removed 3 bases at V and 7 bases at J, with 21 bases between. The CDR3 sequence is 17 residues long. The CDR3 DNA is TGCGCCAGCAGCCACACATTCCCCGGGACAACGGGCGGGGAGCTGTTTTTT. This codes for CASSHTFPGTTGGELFF.

This chain's CDR3 is CASSLAGGANTGELFF. The CDR3 nucleotides are TGCGCCAGCAGCTTGGCCGGGGGGGCGAACACCGGGGAGCTGTTTTTT. The chain employs TRBV5-1 and TRBJ2-2, with 8 positions matching TRBD2. The germline V gene has CDR1 SGHRS and CDR2 YFSETQ. This CDR3 has 16 residues. J gave up 0 bases and V 0 bases, and 1 base lay outside the gene matches.

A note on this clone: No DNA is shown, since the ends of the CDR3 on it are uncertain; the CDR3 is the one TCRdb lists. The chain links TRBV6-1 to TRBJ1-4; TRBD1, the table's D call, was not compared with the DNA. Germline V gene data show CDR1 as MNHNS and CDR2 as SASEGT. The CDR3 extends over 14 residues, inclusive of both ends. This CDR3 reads CASILDRTNEKLFF.

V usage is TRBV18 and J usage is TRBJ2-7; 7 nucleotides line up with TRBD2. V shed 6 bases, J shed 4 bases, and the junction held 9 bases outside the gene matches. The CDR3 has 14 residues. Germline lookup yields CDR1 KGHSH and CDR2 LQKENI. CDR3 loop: CASSTSGLTYEQYF. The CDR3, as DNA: TGTGCCAGCTCGACTTCGGGACTAACTTACGAGCAGTACTTC.

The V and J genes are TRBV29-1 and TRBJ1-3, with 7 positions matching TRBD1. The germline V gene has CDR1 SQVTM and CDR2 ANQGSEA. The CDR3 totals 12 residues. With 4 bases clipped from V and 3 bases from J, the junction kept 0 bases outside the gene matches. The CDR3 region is CSVAGGGNTIYF. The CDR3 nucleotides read TGCAGCGTTGCAGGGGGTGGAAACACCATATATTTT.

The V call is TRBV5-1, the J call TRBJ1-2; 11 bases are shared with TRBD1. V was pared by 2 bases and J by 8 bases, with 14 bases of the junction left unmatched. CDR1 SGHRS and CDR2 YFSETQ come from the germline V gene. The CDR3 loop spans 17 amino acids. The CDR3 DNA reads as TGCGCCAGCAGCTTATCCGGTAGGACAGGGGGCCCCGAAGGCTACACCTTC. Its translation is CASSLSGRTGGPEGYTF.